This entry lists 18 T cell receptor beta chains sequenced from one sample in a study of blood T cell repertoires in COVID-19. TCRdb keeps only in-frame clones here, not all; method: immunoSEQ multiplex PCR. This sample has about 270,000 clones, with 85% found just once. Sequencing was carried out using peripheral blood. These receptor sequences come from a human donor in a cohort sampled during active COVID-19.

A single count supports this clone. The J gene is TRBJ1-6, the V gene TRBV15; possibly TRBD1 for D (5 bases). The V end was cut by 5 bases, the J end by 6 bases, with 11 bases between. The CDR3 is made up of 14 amino acids. Germline V gene data show CDR1 as LNHNV and CDR2 as YYDKDF (reference sequence). The CDR3 DNA reads as TGTGCCACCAGCGAGACGGGACTTAATTCACCCCTCCACTTT. Translated, it gives CATSETGLNSPLHF.

The gene calls are TRBV6-6 and TRBJ2-1, with 8 nucleotides matching TRBD1. The CDR3 has 15 amino acids. V lost 2 bases to trimming and J lost 1 base; unmatched junction nucleotides: 1. CDR1 and CDR2 (germline): MNHNY, SVGAGI (reference sequence). CDR3 loop: CASSYDRGSYNEQFF. The CDR3 DNA reads as TGTGCCAGCAGTTACGACAGGGGTTCCTACAATGAGCAGTTCTTC.

The chain employs TRBV29-1 and TRBJ2-7; no reliable D call. The CDR3 is 12 residues long. CDR1 SQVTM and CDR2 ANQGSEA come from the germline V gene. V was shortened by 5 bases and J by 5 bases, with 13 bases between the two germline ends. CDR3 sequence: CSVSKVRNEQYF. The CDR3 nucleotides are TGCAGCGTTAGTAAAGTGCGAAACGAGCAGTACTTC.

V and J are TRBV27 and TRBJ2-5; 9 bases fit TRBD1. The ends lost 3 bases at V and 5 bases at J; junction bases unmatched: 7. The CDR3 spans 15 residues. The germline V gene has CDR1 MNHEY and CDR2 SMNVEV (reference sequence). Here the CDR3 reads CASSFGGQGRETQYF. Written as DNA, the CDR3 is TGTGCCAGCAGTTTCGGGGGACAGGGACGGGAGACCCAGTACTTC.

The chain combines TRBV28 with TRBJ2-7, with D maybe TRBD1 (7 bases). The germline gives CDR1 MDHEN, CDR2 SYDVKM. Trimming pared 5 bases from V and 4 bases from J, leaving 18 bases between. This CDR3 has 15 residues. The CDR3 nucleotides read TGTGCCAGCAGTCCTGTCCCGACAGGGACTTACGAGCAGTACTTC. Translated, it gives CASSPVPTGTYEQYF.

A single count supports this clone. The V call is TRBV10-2, the J call TRBJ1-1, with D perhaps matching TRBD1 (5 bases). The CDR3 runs 13 residues. V lost 7 bases and J 2 bases, leaving 11 bases between the germline ends. Germline assignment: CDR1 WSHSY and CDR2 SAAADI. CDR3 protein: CASTGGGNTEAFF. CDR3 nucleotide sequence: TGCGCCAGCACCGGGGGGGGTAACACTGAAGCTTTCTTT.

The chain joins TRBV6-4 to TRBJ1-6, with 9 bases that match TRBD1. V gave up 4 bases and J gave up 9 bases; unmatched junction bases: 7. Germline CDR1 and CDR2: MRHNA and SNTAGT. This CDR3 contains 15 residues. The CDR3 nucleotides are TGTGCCAGCAGTGCTCAACAGGGGGCAAGTTCACCCCTCCACTTT. Protein sequence: CASSAQQGASSPLHF.

A single count supports this clone. CDR3 in amino acids: CASSRQVGNQPQHF. The CDR3 bases are TGTGCCAGCAGCCGACAGGTTGGGAATCAGCCCCAGCATTTT. The V gene is TRBV5-6, the J gene TRBJ1-5; tentative D call: TRBD1 (6 bases). Germline CDR1 is SGHDT and CDR2 is YYEEEE. The V and J ends lost 4 bases and 4 bases respectively, with 12 bases between them. CDR3 size: 14 residues.

The chain combines TRBV3-1 (or the pseudogene TRBV3-2) with TRBJ2-7; 10 bases line up with TRBD2. Germline loops: CDR1 LGHDT, CDR2 YNNKEL (reference sequence). V was pared by 3 bases and J by 4 bases, with 6 bases of the junction left unmatched. The CDR3 totals 15 residues. The CDR3 loop reads CASSHPPSGSYEQYF. The CDR3 DNA reads TGTGCCAGCAGCCACCCCCCTAGCGGGAGTTACGAGCAGTACTTC.

The gene calls are TRBV27 and TRBJ2-5; D might be TRBD1 (6 bases). Between the trimmed V and J ends, which lost 7 bases and 2 bases, there was a span of 14 bases. Germline assignment: CDR1 MNHEY and CDR2 SMNVEV (reference sequence). This CDR3 comprises 14 residues. As DNA, the CDR3 is TGTGCCAGCATGAGGGCAGGGGTTCAAGAGACCCAGTACTTC. Translated: CASMRAGVQETQYF.

J is TRBJ2-5 and V is TRBV4-1, with TRBD2 matching over 8 bases. Trimming took 4 bases from V and 5 from J; bases not matched to a gene: 6. The germline CDR1 and CDR2 sequences are MGHRA and YSYEKL. This CDR3 spans 14 amino acids. The CDR3 protein is CASSLGLAGETQYF. CDR3 nucleotides: TGCGCCAGCAGCCTCGGACTAGCCGGGGAGACCCAGTACTTC.

The chain couples TRBV18 to TRBJ1-5; 7 nucleotides match TRBD1. Trimming removed 5 bases from V and 2 bases from J; junction bases left unmatched: 6. This CDR3 comprises 15 residues. Germline CDR1 is KGHSH and CDR2 is LQKENI. CDR3 in DNA: TGTGCCAGCTCAAAGGGACAGACTGGCAATCAGCCCCAGCATTTT. This codes for CASSKGQTGNQPQHF.

This chain uses TRBV5-4 with TRBJ2-1; TRBD2 matches at 8 bases. The CDR3 consists of 15 residues. J gave up 7 bases and V 0 bases, and 6 bases lay outside the gene matches. The germline CDR1 and CDR2 sequences are SGHNT and YYREEE (reference sequence). CDR3 in DNA: TGTGCCAGCAGCTTGGTCGGGAGGGCCCGTAATGAGCAGTTCTTC. Its translation is CASSLVGRARNEQFF.

The chain uses TRBV12-3 or TRBV12-4 and TRBJ2-4; D gene unclear. Trimming cost V 1 base and J 9 bases, with 10 bases left between them. The CDR3 is 13 amino acids. DNA for the CDR3: TGTGCCAGCAGTTTAGGTTGGCGAGGCATTCAGTACTTC. It encodes CASSLGWRGIQYF.

This chain uses TRBV12-3 or TRBV12-4 with TRBJ1-2, with 7 bases fitting TRBD1. The CDR3 spans 13 residues. The V and J ends lost 6 bases and 8 bases, in that order; junction bases with no gene match: 9. The CDR3 sequence: CASSLKTGMGYTF. The CDR3 nucleotides are TGTGCCAGCAGCCTCAAGACAGGGATGGGCTACACCTTC.

In DNA, the CDR3 is TGCGCCAGCAGCCCAGGGACTAGCGGAAACAATGAGCAGTTCTTC. Protein sequence: CASSPGTSGNNEQFF. The chain has TRBV5-1 and TRBJ2-1; 11 nucleotides match TRBD2. V trimming: 4 bases; J trimming: 5 bases; junction bases outside the gene matches: 5. Germline CDR1 is SGHRS and CDR2 is YFSETQ. The CDR3 loop spans 15 amino acids.

This clone appeared once. This chain connects TRBV28 to TRBJ1-2; D is unclear. V was shortened by 8 bases and J by 2 bases, with 15 bases between the two germline ends. The germline CDR1 and CDR2 sequences are MDHEN and SYDVKM. This CDR3 region has 14 residues. The CDR3 DNA reads TGTGCCAGCGTCGAGGCGTCGGGGAACTATGGCTACACCTTC. Translating gives CASVEASGNYGYTF.

This clone was recorded only once. The chain carries TRBV29-1 and TRBJ2-3, with 10 bases matching TRBD1. Per the germline V gene, CDR1 is SQVTM and CDR2 is ANQGSEA. The junction had 2 bases not matched to a gene; V was cut back by 6 bases and J by 5 bases. The CDR3 contains 12 residues. This CDR3 is CSVGQGGDTQYF. The CDR3 DNA follows: TGCAGCGTCGGACAGGGGGGAGATACGCAGTATTTT.